The source of this TCR beta chain is a study of shared clonotypes between healthy human individuals. CDR3 length equals 14 residues. Clones were read by immunoSEQ multiplex PCR, and TCRdb kept only the in-frame ones, dropping some. Of 2 million to 2.5 million clones in the sample, approximately 95% were seen once. The V and J genes are TRBV1 and TRBJ1-5; TRBD1, as called in the table, went unchecked against the DNA. TRBV1 represents a pseudogene. Sample: naive CD4+ T cells from PBMCs. Subset denoted: CD45RA+ positively selected. The clonotype originates from a man in his late teens or twenties in good health. Some clones in this sample may be carry-over from other donors' samples. For the CDR3, the DNA is TGCACCAGCACCCAAAAGGACAGGGGACAGCCCCAGCATTTT. Protein: CTSTQKDRGQPQHF.